A single sample gave rise to the 3 T cell receptor beta chains below, sequenced in a study of cytomegalovirus exposure and HLA in healthy donors (dated by TCRdb to 2016 to 2017). Libraries were made using the immunoSEQ multiplex PCR assay. For the multiplex PCR, a mixture combining 60 forward primers for TCR Vbeta segments and 13 reverse primers for TCR Jbeta segments was used. Sourced from immuneACCESS, this table was stored by TCRdb with only in-frame sequences that have V and J called. A share of the clones is absent; for the studies checked, an unresolved V gene accounts for under half, and the remainder has no known explanation. The table for this sample lists some 220,000 clones; more than 70% of them were counted only once. The top ten constitute around 0.45% of the sample. Sample: PBMCs. The receptors here all came from a boy between 5 and 17 years old in good health and CMV-seronegative.

The V call is TRBV7-9, the J call TRBJ2-7; the match to TRBD1 covers 10 bases. Per germline, CDR1 SEHNR and CDR2 FQNEAQ (reference sequence). The V and J ends lost 4 bases and 0 bases, in that order; junction bases with no gene match: 3. The CDR3 sequence is 15 residues long. The CDR3 sequence: CASSSTGGASYEQYF. CDR3 DNA: TGTGCCAGCAGCTCGACAGGGGGCGCCTCCTACGAGCAGTACTTC.

In its sample, this clone was seen once. The V and J genes are TRBV4-1 and TRBJ2-1, with 12 positions matching TRBD1. The CDR3 is 16 residues long. The junction had 9 bases not matched to a gene; V was cut back by 5 bases and J by 7 bases. Germline values: CDR1 MGHRA, CDR2 YSYEKL. CDR3 sequence reads: CASSWVGTGGSNEQFF. The CDR3 DNA reads TGCGCCAGCAGCTGGGTGGGGACAGGGGGCTCTAATGAGCAGTTCTTC.

J is TRBJ2-1 and V is TRBV4-1, with 11 bases aligning to TRBD2. The germline V gene encodes CDR1 MGHRA and CDR2 YSYEKL. CDR3 length: 19 residues. Trimming removed 1 base from V and 3 bases from J; junction bases left unmatched: 11. In DNA, the CDR3 is TGCGCCAGCAGCCAAGGCCTTAGCGGGGGGGCGGAGAACTACAATGAGCAGTTCTTC. Its protein is CASSQGLSGGAENYNEQFF.